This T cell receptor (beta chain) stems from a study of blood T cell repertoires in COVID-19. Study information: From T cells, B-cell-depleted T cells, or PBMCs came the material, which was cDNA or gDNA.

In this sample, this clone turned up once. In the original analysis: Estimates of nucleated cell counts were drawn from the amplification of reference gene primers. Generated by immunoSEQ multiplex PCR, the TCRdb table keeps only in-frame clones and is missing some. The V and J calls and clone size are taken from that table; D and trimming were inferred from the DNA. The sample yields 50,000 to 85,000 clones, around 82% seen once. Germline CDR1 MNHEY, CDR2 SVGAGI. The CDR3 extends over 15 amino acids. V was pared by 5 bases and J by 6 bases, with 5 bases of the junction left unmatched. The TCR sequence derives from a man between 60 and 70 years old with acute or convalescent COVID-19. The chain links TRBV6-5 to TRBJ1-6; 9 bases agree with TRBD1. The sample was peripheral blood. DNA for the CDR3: TGTGCCAGCAGTCCAACAGGGGGCAGTAATTCACCCCTCCACTTT. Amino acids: CASSPTGGSNSPLHF.